The next 15 T cell receptor beta chains were all read from a single sample in a study of T cell responses to AZD1222 COVID-19 vaccine. Some clones are missing from TCRdb's copy, which holds only in-frame ones; the method was immunoSEQ multiplex PCR. The sample holds around 120,000 clones, approximately 94% seen once. This specimen was peripheral blood, taken 28 days after the second AZD1222 dose. The receptors originated from an adult who received the AZD1222 COVID-19 vaccine.

This rearrangement joins TRBV5-1 to TRBJ2-2, with 11 bases lining up with TRBD2. CDR3 length: 15 amino acids. V gave up 2 bases and J gave up 4 bases; unmatched junction bases: 1. Germline V lookup: CDR1 SGHRS, CDR2 YFSETQ. Here the CDR3 DNA reads TGCGCCAGCAGCTTACTAGCGGGGGCCACCGGGGAGCTGTTTTTT. Protein: CASSLLAGATGELFF.

The CDR3 DNA reads TGTGCCAGCAGAATAGTTCCTAGCGGTATCTCAGATACGCAGTATTTT. This gives the protein CASRIVPSGISDTQYF. The rearrangement links TRBV7-2 to TRBJ2-3, with 7 bases fitting TRBD2. V shed 6 bases and J 4 bases; nucleotides not matched to a gene: 13. Germline values: CDR1 SGHTA, CDR2 FQGNSA. The CDR3 sequence is 16 residues long.

J is TRBJ2-2 and V is TRBV5-1; D not certain. V lost 7 bases, J lost 7 bases, and 14 bases lay in between. CDR3 size: 13 residues. The germline V gene has CDR1 SGHRS and CDR2 YFSETQ. For the CDR3, the DNA is TGCGCCAGCTCAGAGACTGTTATCGGGGAGCTGTTTTTT. Protein product: CASSETVIGELFF.

About this clone itself: This could be a read error, since a much larger clone is one nucleotide away. The chain employs TRBV2 and TRBJ2-7, with no clear D. The CDR3 sequence is 11 residues long. Between the trimmed V and J ends, which lost 9 bases and 3 bases, there was a span of 9 bases. Germline-derived CDR1 and CDR2 are SNHLY and FYNNEI. This CDR3 is CARSPGYEQYF. The CDR3 nucleotides read TGTGCCAGAAGCCCGGGCTACGAGCAGTACTTC. Filled out from reference TRBV2 and TRBJ2-7, the complete variable domain reads EPEVTQTPSHQVTQMGQEVILRCVPISNHLYFYWYRQILGQKVEFLVSFYNNEISEKSEIFDDQFSVERPDGSNFTLKIRSTKLEDSAMYFCARSPGYEQYFGPGTRLTVT.

This clone appeared once. The chain joins TRBV6-5 to TRBJ2-7; D might be TRBD1 (5 bases). Germline V CDR1 and CDR2: MNHEY, SVGAGI. V was trimmed by 5 bases and J by 3 bases, leaving 17 bases between them. The CDR3 loop spans 15 amino acids. DNA of the CDR3: TGTGCCAGCAGTCGGTCAGGGTTCCCAAGCTACGAGCAGTACTTC. This gives the protein CASSRSGFPSYEQYF.

This clone showed up just once. The genes are TRBV10-3 and TRBJ1-2, with 8 bases aligning to TRBD1. The CDR3 consists of 15 residues. Losses at the gene ends were 0 bases for V and 2 bases for J; bases not matched to a gene: 2. Germline V gene sequence: CDR1 ENHRY, CDR2 SYGVKD. The CDR3 DNA reads TGTGCCATCAGTGAGTCGAGGACAGGGAACTATGGCTACACCTTC. This encodes CAISESRTGNYGYTF.

V is TRBV12-3 or TRBV12-4 and J is TRBJ2-7, with 9 bases identical to TRBD1. The CDR3 consists of 13 residues. The V gene end was trimmed by 7 bases and the J gene end by 5 bases; junction bases not matched to a gene: 6. CDR3 amino acids: CASIRQGDNEQYF. The CDR3 DNA reads as TGTGCCAGCATCCGACAGGGGGATAACGAGCAGTACTTC.

This chain uses TRBV5-1 with TRBJ2-3; TRBD1 matches 7 bases. The CDR3 extends over 15 amino acids. Per germline, CDR1 SGHRS and CDR2 YFSETQ. With 3 bases clipped from V and 2 bases from J, the junction kept 6 bases outside the gene matches. The CDR3 DNA reads as TGCGCCAGCAGCTCGGGACAGATGTTCACAGATACGCAGTATTTT. Amino acids: CASSSGQMFTDTQYF.

The V call is TRBV6-1, the J call TRBJ2-2; 7 bases agree with TRBD2. Losses at the gene ends were 4 bases for V and 0 bases for J; bases not matched to a gene: 5. Per germline, CDR1 MNHNS and CDR2 SASEGT. The CDR3 spans 16 residues. In DNA form, the CDR3 reads TGTGCCAGCAGTGCTCTAGCGGCTCCGAACACCGGGGAGCTGTTTTTT. Protein product: CASSALAAPNTGELFF.

The CDR3 loop reads CSVHSGNTIYF. In DNA, the CDR3 is TGCAGTGTCCACTCTGGAAACACCATATATTTT. V gene TRBV20-1 combines with J gene TRBJ1-3; no clear D gene. Germline V gene data show CDR1 as DFQATT and CDR2 as SNEGSKA (reference sequence). The CDR3 has 11 residues. V lost 7 bases and J lost 0, with 4 bases in between.

The V call is TRBV3-1 (or the pseudogene TRBV3-2), the J call TRBJ1-3; a weak D match, TRBD1 (5 bases). CDR3 length: 14 residues. The V gene lost 0 bases and the J gene lost 3 bases, with 6 bases spanning the gap. Looked up from germline, CDR1 is LGHDT and CDR2 is YNNKEL (reference sequence). The CDR3 sequence is CASSQEQDGNTIYF. CDR3 DNA sequence: TGTGCCAGCAGCCAAGAACAGGATGGAAACACCATATATTTT.

This chain connects TRBV11-2 to TRBJ2-2, with 14 bases aligning to TRBD2. CDR1 is SGHAT, CDR2 FQNNGV, per germline. The V and J ends lost 3 bases and 9 bases, in that order; junction bases with no gene match: 12. This CDR3 is 18 amino acids long. This CDR3 is CASSFPSARTSGRRELFF. As DNA, the CDR3 is TGTGCCAGCAGCTTTCCTAGCGCTCGGACTAGCGGGAGGAGGGAGCTGTTTTTT. The variable domain in full, completed from reference TRBV11-2 and TRBJ2-2, reads EAGVAQSPRYKIIEKRQSVAFWCNPISGHATLYWYQQILGQGPKLLIQFQNNGVVDDSQLPKDRFSAERLKGVDSTLKIQPAKLEDSAVYLCASSFPSARTSGRRELFFGEGSRLTVL.

This chain joins TRBV18 and TRBJ1-1, with no clear D. Germline values: CDR1 KGHSH, CDR2 LQKENI. This CDR3 has 14 residues. The ends were cut back, 4 bases at V and 0 bases at J, with 9 bases in the middle. The CDR3 is CASSQDLLNTEAFF. The DNA of the CDR3 is TGTGCCAGCTCACAAGATTTACTGAACACTGAAGCTTTCTTT.

This rearrangement joins TRBV6-2 or TRBV6-3 to TRBJ1-1, with D perhaps matching TRBD1 (6 bases). CDR1 and CDR2 (germline): MNHEY, SVGEGT. CDR3 length equals 17 residues. V was shortened by 2 bases and J by 1 base, with 17 bases between the two germline ends. CDR3 loop: CASSYTSPQGRNTEAFF. CDR3 in DNA: TGTGCCAGCAGTTACACCTCCCCCCAGGGGCGGAACACTGAAGCTTTCTTT.

This clone was observed once. The V call is TRBV7-2, the J call TRBJ1-5; 10 bases are a match to TRBD1. The CDR3 is made up of 17 amino acids. Looked up from germline, CDR1 is SGHTA and CDR2 is FQGNSA. The V gene end was trimmed by 3 bases and the J gene end by 0 bases; junction bases not matched to a gene: 5. CDR3 sequence (DNA): TGTGCCAGCAGCTTCCGGACAGGGGGTTATAGCAATCAGCCCCAGCATTTT. Translated, it gives CASSFRTGGYSNQPQHF.